This TCR beta chain was recorded in a study of cytomegalovirus exposure and HLA in healthy donors. Overall study results and limits: With further analysis later on, most CMV-associated TCR beta chains appeared HLA-restricted. In an earlier analysis, in roughly 580 donors, most V segments appeared productive either ~87% or ~30% of the time.

This clone was counted a few times. Its target is unknown. Primers included in the PCR were 60 Vbeta and 13 Jbeta primers. TCRdb keeps only in-frame clones here, not all; method: immunoSEQ multiplex PCR. The sample shows roughly 190,000 clones, under 80% of them seen only once. The V end lost 2 bases, the J end lost 5 bases, and 16 bases lay between the germline ends. This CDR3 comprises 15 residues. Germline assignment: CDR1 MNHEY and CDR2 SVGAGI. The chain links TRBV6-5 to TRBJ2-7, with a weak D call TRBD2 (5 bases). The sample comprised PBMCs. The TCR originated in a man aged 30 to 45 in good health and CMV-seropositive. CDR3 sequence (DNA): TGTGCCAGCAGTTACGGAGTGAGAGGGAACCACGAGCAGTACTTC. Amino acids: CASSYGVRGNHEQYF.